These T cell receptor beta chains were read from a single sample in a study of neurological immune-mediated disorders. TCRdb used MiXCR to reprocess the 5' RACE reads, holding one entry per CDR3 protein. The data contain just over 30,000 distinct CDR3 sequences, less than 5% of them seen just once; the ten biggest clones take up around 27%. The sample comprised CD4+ T cells from blood. These receptors came from a woman aged 40-49 years in good health. CDR3s include the opening cysteine and the closing phenylalanine or tryptophan. D genes are given only for firm matches. Clone size, where shown, is once, few, many, or a class for clones that have expanded.

abundance | d_gene | j_gene | v_gene | CDR3nt | CDR3aa
many | . | TRBJ2-3 | TRBV20-1 | TGCAGTGCTCAGACAGGAACAGATACGCAGTATTTT | CSAQTGTDTQYF
many | TRBD1 | TRBJ1-2 | TRBV27 | TGTGCCAGCAGTTTATCGGGACAGAGCTATGGCTACACCTTC | CASSLSGQSYGYTF
few | TRBD2 | TRBJ2-3 | TRBV5-1 | TGCGCCAGCAGTAAAGTAGCGGGAGCGACCACAGATACGCAGTATTTT | CASSKVAGATTDTQYF
many | . | TRBJ2-7 | TRBV5-1 | TGCGCCAGCAGAGATGAGGCCTACGAGCAGTACTTC | CASRDEAYEQYF
many | . | TRBJ2-2 | TRBV12-3/TRBV12-4 | TGTGCCAGCAGTCCCCCGACGCGGCGGACCGGGGAGCTGTTTTTT | CASSPPTRRTGELFF
few | TRBD1 | TRBJ2-4 | TRBV18 | TGTGCCAGCTCACCACCGGGACAGGGCCGAAACATTCAGTACTTC | CASSPPGQGRNIQYF
many | . | TRBJ2-3 | TRBV11-2 | TGTGCCAGCAGCTTAGATTCCCTAACCACAGATACGCAGTATTTT | CASSLDSLTTDTQYF
many | TRBD2 | TRBJ2-1 | TRBV2 | TGTGCCAGCAGTGGGACTAGCGGGCCCGACTCAGAGCAGTTCTTC | CASSGTSGPDSEQFF
many | TRBD1 | TRBJ1-5 | TRBV7-2 | TGTGCCAGCAGTTCACAGGGGGTCGGCAGCAATCAGCCCCAGCATTTT | CASSSQGVGSNQPQHF
many | . | TRBJ1-5 | TRBV7-2 | TGTGCCAGCAGCGTCCGAGTAGGGGGCAATCAGCCCCAGCATTTT | CASSVRVGGNQPQHF
many | . | TRBJ2-1 | TRBV10-3 | TGTGCCATCAGTTTACTTGCAGAACGGTCCTACAATGAGCAGTTCTTC | CAISLLAERSYNEQFF
many | TRBD1 | TRBJ2-2 | TRBV3-1 | TGTGCCAGCAGTTACGGGACAGTGAACACCGGGGAGCTGTTTTTT | CASSYGTVNTGELFF
many | TRBD1 | TRBJ2-7 | TRBV5-5 | TGTGCCAGCAGCTGGTCCGGGACAGGGATCTACGAGCAGTACTTC | CASSWSGTGIYEQYF
many | . | TRBJ1-1 | TRBV5-1 | TGCGCCAGCAGCTTGGGGGTAGGGCACACTGAAGCTTTCTTT | CASSLGVGHTEAFF
many | . | TRBJ2-7 | TRBV11-2 | TGTGCCAGCAGCTCCCTCGCTAGCCGGTACGAGCAGTACTTC | CASSSLASRYEQYF
many | . | TRBJ1-1 | TRBV10-3 | TGTGCCATCAGTGAGTCAAGGTGGGAGGCTGAAGCTTTCTTT | CAISESRWEAEAFF
. | TRBD1 | TRBJ1-1 | TRBV5-1 | TGCGCCAGCAGCCCGTCGGGACAGACGATCACTGAAGCTTTCTTT | CASSPSGQTITEAFF
many | . | TRBJ2-5 | TRBV5-6 | TGTGCCAGCAGCTTGGAGGAGGCGGGAGAGACCCAGTACTTC | CASSLEEAGETQYF
. | . | TRBJ2-1 | TRBV7-9 | TGTGCCAGCAGCTTAGAGTGGGGCAATGAGCAGTTCTTC | CASSLEWGNEQFF
many | . | TRBJ2-1 | TRBV7-2 | TGTGCCAGCACCCCGAGAGGGGCGACCTACAATGAGCAGTTCTTC | CASTPRGATYNEQFF